This paragraph reports one TCR beta chain. Trimming shortened V by 3 bases and J by 7 bases, and 7 bases separated the two germline ends. CDR1 SGHTA and CDR2 FQGNSA come from the germline V gene. The CDR3 has 12 residues. The PCR was carried out with 60 Vbeta primers and 13 Jbeta primers. Measured with immunoSEQ multiplex PCR; TCRdb has only the in-frame clones, and not every one. Here the sample spans around 180,000 clones, about 76% being singletons. The entry originates in a study of cytomegalovirus exposure and HLA in healthy donors. The gene calls are TRBV7-2 and TRBJ2-1; D possibly corresponds to TRBD2 (5 bases). Sequenced input: PBMCs. The source of this sequence is a woman aged 45 to 65 in good health and CMV-seronegative. The CDR3 here is CASSLQRNEQFF. In DNA, the CDR3 is TGTGCCAGCAGCTTGCAGCGGAATGAGCAGTTCTTC.